One and the same sample provided the 10 T cell receptor beta chains below, sequenced in a study of T-cell reconstitution after alpha-beta-depleted transplantation in children. Unique molecular identifiers were incorporated during preparation of the TCRbeta library. TCRdb ran MiXCR on the PCR reads and lists one entry per CDR3 protein. The sample lists 400,000 to 450,000 distinct CDR3 sequences; 43% were seen once. The sample consisted of PBMCs, taken before TCRalphabeta/CD19-depleted stem cell transplant. All receptors derive from a girl between 2 and 10 years old with aplastic anemia, due to receive a stem cell transplant.

This sequence joins TRBV12-3 or TRBV12-4 and TRBJ2-4; D is uncertain. The CDR3 consists of 12 residues. The germline V and J ends were trimmed by 3 bases and 7 bases, with 7 bases remaining between them. CDR3 nucleotide sequence: TGTGCCAGCAGTTTGCGGCAGAACATTCAGTACTTC. This gives the protein CASSLRQNIQYF.

The chain couples TRBV20-1 to TRBJ2-7; D remains ambiguous. Germline CDR1 is DFQATT and CDR2 is SNEGSKA (reference sequence). Trimming took off 4 bases at V and 6 bases at J, with 19 bases between the two ends. The CDR3 spans 14 residues. The CDR3: CSAKGPGSFAEQYF. CDR3 DNA: TGCAGTGCTAAAGGACCCGGGTCATTTGCCGAGCAGTACTTC.

This sequence joins TRBV12-3 or TRBV12-4 and TRBJ2-3; the match to TRBD2 covers 7 bases. This CDR3 spans 15 amino acids. The V gene end was trimmed by 6 bases and the J gene end by 2 bases; junction bases not matched to a gene: 8. In DNA, the CDR3 is TGTGCCAGCAGCGCCCGGCGGGGGTACACAGATACGCAGTATTTT. It translates to CASSARRGYTDTQYF.

The chain has TRBV20-1 and TRBJ2-3; D is unclear. V dropped 7 bases and J dropped 4 bases, with 9 bases sitting between them. This CDR3 spans 11 amino acids. The germline CDR1 and CDR2 sequences are DFQATT and SNEGSKA (reference sequence). The CDR3 DNA follows: TGCAGTGTTAGGCGCGCAGATACGCAGTATTTT. This translates into CSVRRADTQYF.

This rearrangement joins TRBV6-1 to TRBJ1-1, with TRBD1 as a possible D gene (5 bases). V lost 6 bases, J lost 1 base, and 18 bases lay in between. CDR1 is MNHNS, CDR2 SASEGT, per germline. The length of the CDR3 is 16 residues. CDR3 in DNA: TGTGCCAGCAGCGGGACGTTTCTCGGCGGGAACACTGAAGCTTTCTTT. It translates to CASSGTFLGGNTEAFF.

The chain joins TRBV7-2 to TRBJ2-3; D is undetermined. Germline CDR1 and CDR2: SGHTA and FQGNSA. This CDR3 region has 15 residues. V was clipped by 1 base and J by 1 base, with 9 bases between them. The CDR3 loop is CASSLDLDGTDTQYF. Written as DNA, the CDR3 is TGTGCCAGCAGCTTAGACCTGGACGGCACAGATACGCAGTATTTT.

Only a few counts were recorded for this clonotype. The junction does not match germline at one end; this may be a read error. The chain uses TRBV18 and TRBJ2-5, with D unresolved. Looked up from germline, CDR1 is KGHSH and CDR2 is LQKENI. CDR3 length equals 16 residues. The CDR3 DNA is TGTGCCAGCTCCCCACCGCTCAGGAGCGTCCAAGAGACCCAGTACTTC. Translating gives CASSPPLRSVQETQYF.

This clonotype was seen many times. The chain employs TRBV7-2 and TRBJ2-5; TRBD2 matches 8 bases. V trimming: 1 base; J trimming: 1 base; junction bases outside the gene matches: 2. Germline lookup yields CDR1 SGHTA and CDR2 FQGNSA. The CDR3 covers 15 residues. The CDR3: CASSLGAGVQETQYF. The CDR3 bases are TGTGCCAGCAGCTTAGGAGCGGGGGTCCAAGAGACCCAGTACTTC.

The chain employs TRBV7-2 and TRBJ2-1, with 10 bases that match TRBD2. V dropped 4 bases and J dropped 4; count of bases not matched to a gene: 4. The CDR3 consists of 15 residues. Germline lookup yields CDR1 SGHTA and CDR2 FQGNSA. The chain's CDR3 is CASSSQLAGYNEQFF. In DNA, the CDR3 is TGTGCCAGCAGCTCGCAACTAGCGGGGTACAATGAGCAGTTCTTC.

There are a few counts of this clonotype. The V call is TRBV20-1, the J call TRBJ2-1; a weak D match, TRBD2 (5 bases). This CDR3 has 17 amino acids. Trimming cost V 3 bases and J 0 bases, with 18 bases left between them. Germline V gives CDR1 DFQATT, CDR2 SNEGSKA (reference sequence). The CDR3 protein is CSARGSGGHFSYNEQFF. CDR3 coding DNA: TGCAGTGCTAGGGGGTCCGGAGGCCACTTCTCCTACAATGAGCAGTTCTTC.